This T cell receptor (beta chain) was found in a study of CD4 T cells in relation to SARS-CoV-2 and coronaviruses. About the research overall: ViraFEST: roughly ten-day antigen culture of PBMCs, then TCR beta CDR3 sequencing.

Clones were sequenced by immunoSEQ multiplex PCR, and TCRdb holds only the in-frame ones, with some missing. Among about 36,000 clones listed, roughly 80% were seen once. Points on this clone: Its specificity is unknown.

The source material was naive CD4+ T cells from PBMCs, cultured in vitro. Subset specified: naive CD4+ T cells isolated by negative enrichment. The origin of this receptor is an adult with COVID-19.

CDR3 sequence: CASSQAGADTQYF. The CDR3, as DNA: TGTGCCAGCAGCCAAGCCGGGGCAGATACGCAGTATTTT. The chain links TRBV3-1 (or the pseudogene TRBV3-2) to TRBJ2-3; possibly TRBD2 for D (5 bases). The germline gives CDR1 LGHDT, CDR2 YNNKEL (reference sequence). The CDR3 has 13 residues. V lost 1 base to trimming and J lost 4 bases, with 6 bases between them.